The rows below give T cell receptor beta chains drawn from one sample of a study of T cells expressing NK-cell markers. Reprocessing the 5' RACE reads, TCRdb reports a single entry for every CDR3 protein and omits DNA. This sample contains 350,000 to 400,000 distinct CDR3 sequences. The sequencing sample was made of blood T cells: a sorted CD56 or NKG2C T cell subset, CD4+ or CD8+ T cells, or bulk PBMC T cells (not recorded which). These receptors were collected from a woman aged 45-59 years in good health. CDR3s include the opening cysteine and the closing phenylalanine or tryptophan.

J gene: TRBJ1-2; V gene: TRBV7-9; CDR3 protein: CASARDYYGYTF
J gene: TRBJ2-1; V gene: TRBV5-1; CDR3 protein: CASSRAAPEQFF
J gene: TRBJ2-3; V gene: TRBV7-9; CDR3 protein: CASGGGRDTQYF
J gene: TRBJ2-3; V gene: TRBV6-5; CDR3 protein: CASSRGLITDTQYF
J gene: TRBJ2-5; V gene: TRBV9; CDR3 protein: CASSVGDTAVETQYF
J gene: TRBJ2-3; V gene: TRBV29-1; CDR3 protein: CSVENSFTDTQYF
J gene: TRBJ2-1; V gene: TRBV5-1; CDR3 protein: CASSRRTGSLYNEQFF
J gene: TRBJ2-2; V gene: TRBV20-1; CDR3 protein: CSARVGDRAGELFF
J gene: TRBJ2-3; V gene: TRBV11-2; CDR3 protein: CASSSTGQGIPTDTQYF
J gene: TRBJ1-3; V gene: TRBV9; CDR3 protein: CASSVSGTAGAKIGNTIYF
J gene: TRBJ1-1; V gene: TRBV20-1; CDR3 protein: CSATLPVGEAFF
J gene: TRBJ2-2; V gene: TRBV3-1; CDR3 protein: CASSQDEASPNTGELFF
J gene: TRBJ2-7; V gene: TRBV12-3/TRBV12-4; CDR3 protein: CASSLSTSYEQYF
J gene: TRBJ2-2; V gene: TRBV12-3/TRBV12-4; CDR3 protein: CASSLGQGVGTGELFF
J gene: TRBJ2-3; V gene: TRBV20-1; CDR3 protein: CSAEGAGAGLADTQYF
J gene: TRBJ2-5; V gene: TRBV28; CDR3 protein: CASSLYRTGGGETQYF
J gene: TRBJ2-3; V gene: TRBV5-1; CDR3 protein: CASSSTAGATDTQYF
J gene: TRBJ1-4; V gene: TRBV7-2; CDR3 protein: CASSLASWGGEKLFF
J gene: TRBJ2-3; V gene: TRBV5-1; CDR3 protein: CASSLVSGYTQYF
J gene: TRBJ2-3; V gene: TRBV20-1; CDR3 protein: CSARDPDRGKGSTDTQYF
J gene: TRBJ2-6; V gene: TRBV10-3; CDR3 protein: CAISVGPGVLTF
J gene: TRBJ1-6; V gene: TRBV9; CDR3 protein: CASSASQGSRLHF
J gene: TRBJ2-7; V gene: TRBV10-3; CDR3 protein: CAIWEGKGYEQYF
J gene: TRBJ2-5; V gene: TRBV15; CDR3 protein: CATSRDLGWETQYF
J gene: TRBJ1-2; V gene: TRBV3-1; CDR3 protein: CASSLSAGGASGYTF
J gene: TRBJ2-1; V gene: TRBV3-1; CDR3 protein: CASSLLGMGQGNEQFF
J gene: TRBJ1-1; V gene: TRBV11-2; CDR3 protein: CASSLVSRNTEAFF
J gene: TRBJ2-1; V gene: TRBV5-1; CDR3 protein: CASATSGSFYEQFF
J gene: TRBJ1-2; V gene: TRBV18; CDR3 protein: CASSPPRAGGYGYTF
J gene: TRBJ2-7; V gene: TRBV20-1; CDR3 protein: CSATPSGYEQYF
J gene: TRBJ2-3; V gene: TRBV6-2/TRBV6-3; CDR3 protein: CASSRGVGPALGTQYF
J gene: TRBJ2-3; V gene: TRBV29-1; CDR3 protein: CSAETAGGMSDTQYF
J gene: TRBJ2-1; V gene: TRBV12-3/TRBV12-4; CDR3 protein: CASRGTNYNEQFF
J gene: TRBJ2-3; V gene: TRBV12-3/TRBV12-4; CDR3 protein: CASSLGGTADTQYF
J gene: TRBJ2-1; V gene: TRBV4-2; CDR3 protein: CASSQDQFEQFF
J gene: TRBJ2-2; V gene: TRBV12-3/TRBV12-4; CDR3 protein: CASSLRGATGELFF
J gene: TRBJ2-2; V gene: TRBV5-1; CDR3 protein: CASSLGDTSTGELFF
J gene: TRBJ2-1; V gene: TRBV6-2/TRBV6-3; CDR3 protein: CASIRGRRYNEQFF
J gene: TRBJ2-1; V gene: TRBV5-1; CDR3 protein: CASSSGLAGAVGEQFF
J gene: TRBJ2-1; V gene: TRBV20-1; CDR3 protein: CSAFDAGPRSSYNEQFF
J gene: TRBJ1-2; V gene: TRBV6-5; CDR3 protein: CASTPGRRLGYTF
J gene: TRBJ2-3; V gene: TRBV6-1; CDR3 protein: CASSETSSDTQYF
J gene: TRBJ2-3; V gene: TRBV12-3/TRBV12-4; CDR3 protein: CASSLGASGGYF
J gene: TRBJ2-3; V gene: TRBV12-3/TRBV12-4; CDR3 protein: CASNQRGQGHTDTQYF
J gene: TRBJ2-3; V gene: TRBV27; CDR3 protein: CASSPVGNSSPDTQYF
J gene: TRBJ2-7; V gene: TRBV10-2; CDR3 protein: CASRLTGGDYEQYF